This T cell receptor (beta chain) was observed in a study of blood T cells in healthy people across ages. In its sample, this clonotype was seen a few times. Its antigen remains unidentified. The second PCR ran roughly 6 to 11 cycles with a sample-barcoded 5' primer and J-beta primers. A template-switch adaptor containing 12 random nucleotides labeled each cDNA molecule. TCRdb re-called the 5' RACE reads through MiXCR, storing one row per CDR3 protein. Of 1.4 million or so distinct CDR3 sequences in the sample, roughly two fifths were seen once. There are 13 residues in the CDR3. Trimming cost V 2 bases and J 2 bases, with 7 bases left between them. Looked up from germline, CDR1 is SGDLS and CDR2 is YYNGEE. Study-wide results and caveats: Roughly linear age-related decline in beta diversity appeared, significant by age about 37. Considered underestimates were the diversity estimates obtained from one million T cells. Donor CMV status was unknown, possibly confounding expanded clonotype changes.

The chain carries TRBV9 and TRBJ1-2, with a tentative D call TRBD1 (5 bases). The sequencing input was blood. This TCR came from a woman aged 18-29 years in good health. This CDR3 reads CASSVDTNYGYTF. The CDR3 DNA reads as TGTGCCAGCAGCGTGGACACCAACTATGGCTACACCTTC.